The 20 T cell receptor beta chains below come from one sample, sequenced in a study of OX40 agonist ivuxolimab in advanced cancers. Generated by immunoSEQ multiplex PCR, the TCRdb table keeps only in-frame clones and is missing some. The repertoire holds 65,000 to 70,000 clones, with 80% to 85% as singletons. Sequencing used CD4+ or CD8+ T cells sorted from blood, obtained in a trial of the OX40 agonist ivuxolimab. The receptor set was obtained from an adult with an advanced solid tumor such as melanoma, head and neck, liver or kidney cancer.

This sequence joins TRBV6-5 and TRBJ1-5; 7 positions agree with TRBD1. The germline gives CDR1 MNHEY, CDR2 SVGAGI. V was clipped by 2 bases and J by 4 bases; unmatched bases: 5. The CDR3 length is 15 residues. The CDR3 is CASSYNRGANQPQHF. For the CDR3, the DNA is TGTGCCAGCAGTTACAACAGGGGTGCTAATCAGCCCCAGCATTTT.

The chain uses TRBV2 and TRBJ1-5; D remains ambiguous. V was trimmed by 6 bases and J by 2 bases, leaving 14 bases between them. There are 15 residues in the CDR3. Germline V gives CDR1 SNHLY, CDR2 FYNNEI. The CDR3 sequence: CASRSGPEGNQPQHF. CDR3 sequence (DNA): TGTGCCAGCAGATCCGGGCCCGAGGGCAATCAGCCCCAGCATTTT.

V usage is TRBV9 and J usage is TRBJ2-3; 8 bases fit TRBD1. The CDR3 runs to 14 residues. Germline assignment: CDR1 SGDLS and CDR2 YYNGEE. With 3 bases clipped from V and 4 bases from J, the junction kept 4 bases outside the gene matches. CDR3 residues: CASSATTGADTQYF. The CDR3, as DNA: TGTGCCAGCAGCGCGACGACAGGGGCAGATACGCAGTATTTT.

The chain joins TRBV23-1 to TRBJ2-3; 9 bases align to TRBD1. TRBV23-1 falls under the ORF class, with uncertain function. The CDR3 totals 16 residues. The trim removed 1 base at V and 1 base at J, leaving 3 bases unmatched. CDR3 bases: TGCGCCAGCAGTCAATTGCGGACAGGGGGCACAGATACGCAGTATTTT. Amino acids: CASSQLRTGGTDTQYF.

V is TRBV6-1 and J is TRBJ2-3, with TRBD2 matching over 8 bases. This CDR3 has 15 residues. V was clipped by 2 bases and J by 5 bases; unmatched bases: 6. From germline, CDR1 is MNHNS and CDR2 SASEGT. The CDR3 DNA sequence: TGTGCCAGCAGTGAAATAAGCGGGAGCCGAGATACGCAGTATTTT. As protein: CASSEISGSRDTQYF.

V is TRBV2 and J is TRBJ2-2; perhaps TRBD2 as D (7 bases). In germline, CDR1 is SNHLY, CDR2 FYNNEI. This CDR3 comprises 15 residues. V lost 7 bases and J 4 bases, leaving 16 bases between the germline ends. CDR3 sequence reads: CASMVAGAVTGELFF. CDR3 DNA sequence: TGTGCCAGCATGGTGGCGGGGGCCGTCACCGGGGAGCTGTTTTTT.

The chain has TRBV19 and TRBJ1-2; tentatively, D is TRBD1 (5 bases). V was clipped by 6 bases and J by 4 bases, with 9 bases between them. The CDR3 loop spans 12 amino acids. The germline V gene encodes CDR1 LNHDA and CDR2 SQIVND (reference sequence). In DNA, the CDR3 is TGTGCCAGTAGCCTCGGGGGCTATGGCTACACCTTC. Translating it yields CASSLGGYGYTF.

The sample holds a few counts of this clone. The chain employs TRBV18 and TRBJ2-7, with TRBD1 matching over 9 bases. There are 17 residues in the CDR3. CDR1 is KGHSH, CDR2 LQKENI, per germline. The V and J ends lost 5 bases and 5 bases, in that order; junction bases with no gene match: 16. The CDR3 nucleotides are TGTGCCAGCTCATCGGGTAAAACAGGGGGCTCTCAGGACGAGCAGTACGTC. It translates to CASSSGKTGGSQDEQYV.

The V gene is TRBV18, the J gene TRBJ1-2; 8 bases line up with TRBD1. The CDR3 sequence is 15 residues long. The ends lost 5 bases at V and 7 bases at J; junction bases unmatched: 12. Germline V gene data show CDR1 as KGHSH and CDR2 as LQKENI. This CDR3 is CASSTDGQGAGGYTF. The CDR3 nucleotides read TGTGCCAGCTCAACGGATGGACAGGGTGCGGGTGGCTACACCTTC.

This CDR3 is CASSQEAGGVAGELFF. In DNA form, the CDR3 reads TGTGCCAGCAGCCAGGAAGCGGGAGGAGTGGCCGGGGAGCTGTTTTTT. The rearrangement uses TRBV14 and TRBJ2-2; the match to TRBD2 covers 9 bases. CDR3 length: 16 amino acids. The germline gives CDR1 SGHDN, CDR2 FVKESK. V lost 3 bases and J lost 6; bases outside the gene matches: 8.

This clone came up a few times. This sequence joins TRBV7-6 and TRBJ2-7, with D maybe TRBD2 (6 bases). V shed 1 base and J shed 9 bases, with 13 bases lying between them. The CDR3 extends over 13 amino acids. Germline-derived CDR1 and CDR2 are SGHVS and FNYEAQ. As DNA, the CDR3 is TGTGCCAGCAGCTTAGAGGCCCGGGGGAGGCAGTACTTC. Translation gives CASSLEARGRQYF.

The V call is TRBV5-1, the J call TRBJ1-2; D remains ambiguous. The CDR3 is 16 amino acids. CDR1 is SGHRS and CDR2 is YFSETQ in the germline V gene. V gave up 0 bases and J gave up 5 bases, with 17 bases separating them. DNA for the CDR3: TGCGCCAGCAGCTTGGCCGCCGACGGTTTAGGGTATGGCTACACCTTC. Translation: CASSLAADGLGYGYTF.

This clone was picked up a small number of times. V and J are TRBV9 and TRBJ2-7; D call uncertain. The CDR3 has 13 residues. Per germline, CDR1 SGDLS and CDR2 YYNGEE. Trimming removed 4 bases from V and 6 bases from J, with 14 bases in between. The CDR3 DNA follows: TGTGCCAGCAGCCCTGTGCACCTAGGCGAGCAGTACGTC. It specifies CASSPVHLGEQYV.

The chain couples TRBV30 to TRBJ1-6; a possible D gene is TRBD1 (6 bases). The V end lost 0 bases, the J end lost 10 bases, and 13 bases lay between the germline ends. Germline CDR1 is GTSNPN and CDR2 is SVGIG (reference sequence). The CDR3 is 14 residues long. CDR3 nucleotides: TGTGCCTGGAGTGTAGGGCAGGGGAGGTCACCCCTCCACTTT. Protein sequence: CAWSVGQGRSPLHF.

This CDR3 reads CATSRDRIAASYEQYF. For the CDR3, the DNA is TGTGCCACCAGCAGAGATAGGATAGCGGCCTCCTACGAGCAGTACTTC. The chain recombines TRBV15 with TRBJ2-7; TRBD2 might be the D (6 bases). Per germline, CDR1 LNHNV and CDR2 YYDKDF (reference sequence). V shed 0 bases and J shed 0 bases, with 12 bases lying between them. This CDR3 comprises 16 residues.

In regard to this clone: The sample carries other DNA sequences with the same CDR3. The V and J genes are TRBV7-3 and TRBJ2-7, with 8 bases that match TRBD1. V lost 5 bases, J lost 3 bases, and 3 bases stayed unmatched. The CDR3 is 13 residues long. Germline V gene data show CDR1 as SGHTA and CDR2 as FQGTGA. The CDR3 DNA is TGTGCCAGCAGCCAGGGGGCGAGCTACGAGCAGTACTTC. Translation gives CASSQGASYEQYF.

The chain recombines TRBV19 with TRBJ1-2, with D unresolved. The CDR3 contains 16 residues. Trimming pared 1 base from V and 2 bases from J, leaving 14 bases between. The germline CDR1 and CDR2 sequences are LNHDA and SQIVND (reference sequence). The CDR3 spells CASSIGNRAANYGYTF. DNA of the CDR3: TGTGCCAGTAGTATAGGGAATCGAGCAGCGAACTATGGCTACACCTTC.

This chain links TRBV7-2 with TRBJ2-1; 11 nucleotides align to TRBD2. Germline CDR1 reads SGHTA; CDR2 reads FQGNSA. V lost 6 bases to trimming and J lost 15 bases; unmatched junction nucleotides: 10. The length of the CDR3 is 13 residues. CDR3 region: CASRQTSGTRTFF. CDR3 sequence (DNA): TGTGCCAGCAGGCAGACTAGCGGGACTAGGACGTTCTTC.

The chain couples TRBV10-3 to TRBJ1-6; D perhaps matches TRBD1 (5 bases). CDR1 ENHRY and CDR2 SYGVKD come from the germline V gene. CDR3 size: 15 residues. Trimming left V 4 bases short and J 10 bases short, with 17 bases between. CDR3 protein: CAISGGGSMRSPLHF. As DNA, the CDR3 is TGTGCCATCAGTGGGGGGGGATCTATGAGATCACCCCTCCACTTT.

This clone has more than one count but fewer than ten. This chain connects TRBV10-2 to TRBJ2-7, with D possibly called TRBD1 or TRBD2 (6 bases each). Looked up from germline, CDR1 is WSHSY and CDR2 is SAAADI. The CDR3 is made up of 14 amino acids. V was pared by 2 bases and J by 3 bases, with 11 bases between. CDR3 sequence: CASSEGGLLYEQYV. For the CDR3, the DNA is TGCGCCAGCAGTGAGGGGGGGCTTCTCTACGAGCAGTACGTC.